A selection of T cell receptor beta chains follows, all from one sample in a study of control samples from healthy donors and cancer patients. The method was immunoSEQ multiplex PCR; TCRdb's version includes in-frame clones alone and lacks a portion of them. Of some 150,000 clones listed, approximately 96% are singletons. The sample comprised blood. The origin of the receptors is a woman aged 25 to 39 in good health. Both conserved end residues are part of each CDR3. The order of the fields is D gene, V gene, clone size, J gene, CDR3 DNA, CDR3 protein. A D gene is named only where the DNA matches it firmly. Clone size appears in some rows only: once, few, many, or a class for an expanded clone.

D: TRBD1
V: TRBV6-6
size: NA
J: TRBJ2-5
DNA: TGTGCCAGCAGATTGACAGGGGGCGTGGAGACCCAGTACTTC
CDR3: CASRLTGGVETQYF

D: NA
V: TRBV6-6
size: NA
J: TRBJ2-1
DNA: TGTGCCAGCACCCCCGAGACTACCCTCTACAATGAGCAGTTCTTC
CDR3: CASTPETTLYNEQFF

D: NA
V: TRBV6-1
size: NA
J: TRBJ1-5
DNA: TGTGCCAGCAGTGAAATAACAGAAGTACGGCCCCAGCATTTT
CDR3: CASSEITEVRPQHF

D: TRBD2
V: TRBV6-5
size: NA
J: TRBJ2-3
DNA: TGTGCCAGCAGCACCCTAGCGGGATTAGTAGATACGCAGTATTTT
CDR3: CASSTLAGLVDTQYF

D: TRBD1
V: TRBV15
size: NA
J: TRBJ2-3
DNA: TGTGCCACCACCGCTAACTCAGGGGGCGCAGATACGCAGTATTTT
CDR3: CATTANSGGADTQYF

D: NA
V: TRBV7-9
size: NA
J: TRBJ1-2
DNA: TGTGCCAGCAGCTTTGTGGACTATGGCTACACCTTC
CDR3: CASSFVDYGYTF

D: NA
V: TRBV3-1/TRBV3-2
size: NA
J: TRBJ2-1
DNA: TGTGCCAGCAGCCTCCACACGGACCTTGGGTACAATGAGCAGTTCTTC
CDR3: CASSLHTDLGYNEQFF

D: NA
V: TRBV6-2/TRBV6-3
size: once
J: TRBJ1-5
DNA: TGTGCCAGCAGTTACGTGTGGCAGGGGCTGAATCAGCCCCAGCATTTT
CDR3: CASSYVWQGLNQPQHF

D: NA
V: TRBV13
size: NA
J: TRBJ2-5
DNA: TGTGCCAGCAGCTTAGGGACAGCCAGGGAGACCCAGTACTTC
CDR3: CASSLGTARETQYF

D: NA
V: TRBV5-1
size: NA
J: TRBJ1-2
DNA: TGCGCCAGCAGCGGGGTAGGTGGCTATGGCTACACCTTC
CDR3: CASSGVGGYGYTF

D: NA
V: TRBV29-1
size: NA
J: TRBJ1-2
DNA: TGCAGCGTTGCTTCGCCGAACTATGGCTACACCTTC
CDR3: CSVASPNYGYTF

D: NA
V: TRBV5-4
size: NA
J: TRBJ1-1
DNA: TGTGCCAGCAGTTACAGAGCTCTGAACACTGAAGCTTTCTTT
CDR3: CASSYRALNTEAFF

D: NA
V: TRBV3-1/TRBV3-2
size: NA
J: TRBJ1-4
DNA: TGTGCCAGCAGCCCACAGATACGGGGCGAAAAACTGTTTTTT
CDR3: CASSPQIRGEKLFF

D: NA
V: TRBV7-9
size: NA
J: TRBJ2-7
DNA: TGTGCCAGCAGCTTAGGGTCGGGGTCTGTCTACGAGCAGTACTTC
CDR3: CASSLGSGSVYEQYF

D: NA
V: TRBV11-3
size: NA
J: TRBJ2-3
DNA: TGTGCCAGCAGCCTCGGACATTCTAGCACAGATACGCAGTATTTT
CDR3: CASSLGHSSTDTQYF

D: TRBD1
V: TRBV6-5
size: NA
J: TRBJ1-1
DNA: TGTGCCAGCAGGCAGGGGGCAAGGGACACTGAAGCTTTCTTT
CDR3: CASRQGARDTEAFF

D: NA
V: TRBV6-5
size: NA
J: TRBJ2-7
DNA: TGTGCCAGCAGTTACGGGTCAGTGGGCTACGAGCAGTACTTC
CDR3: CASSYGSVGYEQYF

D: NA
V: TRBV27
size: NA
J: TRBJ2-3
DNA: TGTGCCAGCAGTTTGGGCGGAACTAGCACAGATACGCAGTATTTT
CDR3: CASSLGGTSTDTQYF

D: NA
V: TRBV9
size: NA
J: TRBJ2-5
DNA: TGTGCCAGCAGCGTATTTTCGACGGCCGAGCAAGAGACCCAGTACTTC
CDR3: CASSVFSTAEQETQYF

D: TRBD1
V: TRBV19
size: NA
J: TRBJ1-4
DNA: TGTGCCAGTAGTCCTCCGGGACAGGGAAATGAAAAACTGTTTTTT
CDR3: CASSPPGQGNEKLFF

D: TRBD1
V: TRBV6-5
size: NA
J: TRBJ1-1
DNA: TGTGCCAGCTCGACAGGGGGCTTGAACACTGAAGCTTTCTTT
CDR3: CASSTGGLNTEAFF

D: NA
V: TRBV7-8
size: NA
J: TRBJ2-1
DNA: TGTGCCAGCAGCCCGTCCACGGCCAGGAATGAGCAGTTCTTC
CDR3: CASSPSTARNEQFF

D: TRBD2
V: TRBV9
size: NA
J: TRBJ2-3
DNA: TGTGCCAGCAGCGTAAGGGAGGGATCGGGTGGAGATACGCAGTATTTT
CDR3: CASSVREGSGGDTQYF

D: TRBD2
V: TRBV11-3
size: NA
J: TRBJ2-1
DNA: TGTGCCAGCAGCCCCGGGGGGTTGCGGGACAATGAGCAGTTCTTC
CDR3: CASSPGGLRDNEQFF

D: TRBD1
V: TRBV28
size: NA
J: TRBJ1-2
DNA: TGTGCCAGCAGTTCTCCAGGGGGAGGGCTCTATGGCTACACCTTC
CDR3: CASSSPGGGLYGYTF

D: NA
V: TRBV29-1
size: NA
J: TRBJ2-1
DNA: TGCAGCGTCCCACCATCAGGGACCCCCAATGAGCAGTTCTTC
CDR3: CSVPPSGTPNEQFF

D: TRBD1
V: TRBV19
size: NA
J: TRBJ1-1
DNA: TGTGCCAGTAGTCCAGGGACAGGAGGGAGAGCTTTCTTT
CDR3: CASSPGTGGRAFF

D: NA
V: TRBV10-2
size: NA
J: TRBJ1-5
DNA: TGCGCCAGCAGTGAGTCGACGGGGGCAGGATTGAGCAATCAGCCCCAGCATTTT
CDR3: CASSESTGAGLSNQPQHF

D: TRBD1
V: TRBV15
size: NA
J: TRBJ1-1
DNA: TGTGCCACCAGCAGGCACAGGGGGGACACTGAAGCTTTCTTT
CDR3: CATSRHRGDTEAFF

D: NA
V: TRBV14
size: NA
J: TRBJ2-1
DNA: TGTGCCAGCAGTCACGTAGGGGGGCTCCCCAATGAGCAGTTCTTC
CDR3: CASSHVGGLPNEQFF

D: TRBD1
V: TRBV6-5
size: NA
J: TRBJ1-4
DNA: TGTGCCAGCAGTCGCGGGTGGGCAGGGGGTGAAAAACTGTTTTTT
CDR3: CASSRGWAGGEKLFF

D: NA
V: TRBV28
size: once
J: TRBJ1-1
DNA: TGTGCCAGCAGTCCCCGACGATCTCCGAACACTGAAGCTTTCTTT
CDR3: CASSPRRSPNTEAFF

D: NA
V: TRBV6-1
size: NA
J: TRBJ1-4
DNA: TGTGCCAGCAGTGATCGGGGGGCAATGGCTAATGAAAAACTGTTTTTT
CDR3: CASSDRGAMANEKLFF

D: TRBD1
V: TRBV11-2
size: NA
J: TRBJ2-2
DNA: TGTGCCAGCAGCCTCGGACAGGGGTTGGCCGGGGAGCTGTTTTTT
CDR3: CASSLGQGLAGELFF

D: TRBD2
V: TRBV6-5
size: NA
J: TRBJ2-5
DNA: TGTGCCAGCAGTAAGACTAGCGGGGACCAAGAGACCCAGTACTTC
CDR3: CASSKTSGDQETQYF

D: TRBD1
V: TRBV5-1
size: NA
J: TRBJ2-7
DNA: TGCGCCAGCAGCTTGGAAGGACAGGGAAAATACGAGCAGTACTTC
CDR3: CASSLEGQGKYEQYF

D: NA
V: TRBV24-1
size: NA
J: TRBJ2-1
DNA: TGTGCCACCGAGAACGCACAGGCGTACAATGAGCAGTTCTTC
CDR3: CATENAQAYNEQFF

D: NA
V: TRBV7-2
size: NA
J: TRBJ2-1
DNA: TGTGCCAGCAGTCTCGGGACCGTGGGGAATGAGCAGTTCTTC
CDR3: CASSLGTVGNEQFF

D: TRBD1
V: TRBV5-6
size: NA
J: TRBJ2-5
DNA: TGTGCCAGCAGCTCGGGACAGAGAGAGACCCAGTACTTC
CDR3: CASSSGQRETQYF